The text below deals with one TCR beta chain. V lost 7 bases and J lost 0, with 10 bases in between. Germline CDR1 and CDR2: SGHRS and YFSETQ. The CDR3 is 13 residues long. The data derive from a study of blood T cell repertoires in COVID-19. Looking at the study overall: Donors in the United States, Italy and Spain gave samples during acute or convalescent COVID-19.

Per the original data handling: Scientists estimated how many nucleated cells there were by amplifying reference gene primers. Repertoires were generated with immunoSEQ multiplex PCR, while TCRdb's copy carries only in-frame clones and drops some. D and trimming come from the DNA, and the V and J calls and clone size come from that table. Among 95,000 to 150,000 clones, around 85% were seen once, and the ten largest hold 3% to 5%. The chain has TRBV5-1 and TRBJ1-1, with D uncertain. This TCR was recovered from a man aged 55-75 years with acute or convalescent COVID-19. Sequenced: peripheral blood. CDR3 DNA sequence: TGCGCCAGCCGACTGACTCTGAACACTGAAGCTTTCTTT. This encodes CASRLTLNTEAFF. The full variable domain, completed using reference TRBV5-1 and TRBJ1-1, is KAGVTQTPRYLIKTRGQQVTLSCSPISGHRSVSWYQQTPGQGLQFLFEYFSETQRNKGNFPGRFSGRQFSNSRSEMNVSTLELGDSALYLCASRLTLNTEAFFGQGTRLTVV.